Shown below are 17 T cell receptor beta chains from a single sample sequenced in a study of shared clonotypes between healthy human individuals. Profiled with immunoSEQ multiplex PCR; TCRdb holds only in-frame clones, not every one. Of a few hundred thousand clones listed, 79% are singletons. Source material: PBMCs. The receptor source for this set is a woman in her thirties or forties in good health. Some clones in this sample may be carry-over from other donors' samples.

The chain carries TRBV7-8 and TRBJ2-1; D remains ambiguous. V shed 5 bases and J shed 4 bases, with 9 bases lying between them. Germline V gene sequence: CDR1 SGHVS, CDR2 FQNEAQ. The CDR3 sequence is 13 residues long. The chain's CDR3 is CASSASSYNEQFF. The CDR3 DNA reads TGTGCCAGCAGCGCCAGTTCATACAATGAGCAGTTCTTC.

The chain joins TRBV6-5 to TRBJ2-6, with 8 bases aligning to TRBD2. V shed 6 bases, J shed 6 bases, and the junction held 4 bases outside the gene matches. The germline gives CDR1 MNHEY, CDR2 SVGAGI. There are 14 residues in the CDR3. CDR3 loop: CASSPGGEANVLTF. The CDR3 DNA is TGTGCCAGCAGCCCCGGGGGGGAGGCCAACGTCCTGACTTTC.

The rearrangement uses TRBV19 and TRBJ2-7; 9 positions agree with TRBD2. Unmatched junction bases numbered 5, after V lost 3 bases and J lost 5 bases. This CDR3 contains 14 residues. The V gene's germline CDR1 is LNHDA and CDR2 SQIVND (reference sequence). The CDR3 DNA is TGTGCCAGTAGTATTCAGCGGGAGGCCCACGAGCAGTACTTC. Translation gives CASSIQREAHEQYF. The complete variable domain, with remaining parts taken from reference TRBV19 and TRBJ2-7, reads DGGITQSPKYLFRKEGQNVTLSCEQNLNHDAMYWYRQDPGQGLRLIYYSQIVNDFQKGDIAEGYSVSREKKESFPLTVTSAQKNPTAFYLCASSIQREAHEQYFGPGTRLTVT.

This rearrangement joins TRBV7-2 to TRBJ2-7; weak D call: TRBD1 (5 bases). CDR1 and CDR2 from the germline V gene are SGHTA and FQGNSA. Between the trimmed V and J ends, which lost 1 base and 4 bases, there was a span of 17 bases. The CDR3 runs to 16 residues. CDR3 DNA: TGTGCCAGCAGCTTAGGTGGTGGGGCGCTGGGGTACGAGCAGTACTTC. The encoded protein is CASSLGGGALGYEQYF.

The genes are TRBV29-1 and TRBJ2-5; 7 bases agree with TRBD1. V lost 6 bases, J lost 5 bases, and 9 bases stayed unmatched. Germline V gene lookup returns CDR1 SQVTM and CDR2 ANQGSEA. This CDR3 region has 13 residues. Here the CDR3 DNA reads TGCAGCGTCGCAGGGACAGATCATGAGACCCAGTACTTC. It is translated as CSVAGTDHETQYF. Full variable domain (outside the CDR3, taken from reference TRBV29-1 and TRBJ2-5): SAVISQKPSRDICQRGTSLTIQCQVDSQVTMMFWYRQQPGQSLTLIATANQGSEATYESGFVIDKFPISRPNLTFSTLTVSNMSPEDSSIYLCSVAGTDHETQYFGPGTRLLVL.

The chain employs TRBV15 and TRBJ1-3, with no clear D. Germline values: CDR1 LNHNV, CDR2 YYDKDF (reference sequence). V gave up 3 bases and J gave up 4 bases, with 16 bases separating them. The length of the CDR3 is 16 residues. The CDR3 loop is CATSRLLGIPGNTIYF. The DNA of the CDR3 is TGTGCCACCAGCAGGCTGTTGGGGATCCCCGGAAACACCATATATTTT.

The chain is built from TRBV6-1 and TRBJ2-1, with no clear D. The CDR3 is made up of 12 amino acids. V gave up 2 bases and J gave up 9 bases, with 8 bases separating them. The germline V gene encodes CDR1 MNHNS and CDR2 SASEGT. CDR3 protein: CASSEQASEQFF. The CDR3 region has the DNA TGTGCCAGCAGTGAACAGGCGAGTGAGCAGTTCTTC.

This chain uses TRBV6-1 with TRBJ2-7; D is ambiguous. Per germline, CDR1 MNHNS and CDR2 SASEGT. The V end lost 3 bases, the J end lost 3 bases, and 15 bases lay between the germline ends. The CDR3 is made up of 15 amino acids. The CDR3 here is CASSDLEEKFYEQYF. The CDR3 DNA follows: TGTGCCAGCAGTGATCTTGAGGAGAAATTCTACGAGCAGTACTTC.

The CDR3 here is CASNKQGVQETQYF. As DNA, the CDR3 is TGTGCCAGCAACAAACAGGGGGTACAAGAGACCCAGTACTTC. This chain uses TRBV6-6 with TRBJ2-5, with 8 bases lining up with TRBD1. The germline gives CDR1 MNHNY, CDR2 SVGAGI (reference sequence). Trimming took 7 bases from V and 2 from J; bases not matched to a gene: 6. The CDR3 covers 14 residues.

The chain joins TRBV7-2 to TRBJ2-7; 13 positions match TRBD2. Trimming removed 1 base from V and 7 bases from J; junction bases left unmatched: 4. The CDR3 totals 15 residues. Germline V gives CDR1 SGHTA, CDR2 FQGNSA. The CDR3 region is CASSLVLAGGLEQYF. Here the CDR3 DNA reads TGTGCCAGCAGCTTAGTACTAGCGGGAGGGTTGGAGCAGTACTTC.

The gene calls are TRBV2 and TRBJ2-2; tentatively, D is TRBD2 (6 bases). Germline loops: CDR1 SNHLY, CDR2 FYNNEI. Trimming pared 7 bases from V and 6 bases from J, leaving 18 bases between. CDR3 length: 15 amino acids. CDR3 sequence reads: CASTRLSRGSGELFF. CDR3 nucleotide sequence: TGTGCCAGCACTCGCCTAAGCCGGGGGTCCGGGGAGCTGTTTTTT.

The chain combines TRBV11-3 with TRBJ2-3, with D maybe TRBD2 (6 bases). Germline loops: CDR1 SGHNT, CDR2 YENEEA. Trimming shortened V by 5 bases and J by 1 base, and 16 bases separated the two germline ends. The CDR3 length is 16 residues. CDR3 residues: CASSKSRGTGTDTQYF. The CDR3 DNA follows: TGTGCCAGCAGCAAATCCCGGGGGACCGGCACAGATACGCAGTATTTT.

The chain couples TRBV11-2 to TRBJ2-7; D may be TRBD1 (6 bases). Germline values: CDR1 SGHAT, CDR2 FQNNGV. Trimming shortened V by 0 bases and J by 3 bases, and 18 bases separated the two germline ends. The CDR3 has 17 amino acids. The CDR3 spells CASSLERAGVLLYEQYF. DNA for the CDR3: TGTGCCAGCAGCTTAGAGCGAGCAGGGGTACTTCTCTACGAGCAGTACTTC.

With respect to this clone: The junction departs from germline at one end; a sequencing error may be responsible. The chain joins TRBV6-6 to TRBJ2-7; D tentatively fits TRBD1 or TRBD2 (5 bases each). The CDR3 consists of 15 residues. CDR1 is MNHNY and CDR2 is SVGAGI in the germline V gene (reference sequence). The CDR3 sequence: CAISEGPSSSYEQYF. The CDR3 DNA reads as TGTGCCATCAGTGAGGGGCCTTCGTCGTCCTACGAGCAGTACTTC.

The chain joins TRBV11-3 to TRBJ2-7; 7 nucleotides agree with TRBD1. V dropped 4 bases and J dropped 3; count of bases not matched to a gene: 3. The CDR3 is made up of 13 amino acids. CDR1 SGHNT and CDR2 YENEEA come from the germline V gene. The CDR3 is CASSSRQGYEQYF. As DNA, the CDR3 is TGTGCCAGCAGCTCCCGACAGGGCTACGAGCAGTACTTC.

A word on this clone: A far larger clone lies a single base away; this is likely a read error. The chain uses TRBV11-2 and TRBJ2-7, with D perhaps TRBD2 (6 bases). Germline CDR1 SGHAT, CDR2 FQNNGV. This CDR3 has 15 amino acids. V lost 3 bases, J lost 5 bases, and 17 bases lay in between. CDR3 protein: CASSFQTGTGNEQYF. Here the CDR3 DNA reads TGTGCCAGCAGCTTTCAGACCGGGACTGGGAACGAGCAGTACTTC.

The chain couples TRBV5-6 to TRBJ2-1, with 11 bases that match TRBD2. The CDR3 runs 15 residues. With 4 bases clipped from V and 5 bases from J, the junction kept 5 bases outside the gene matches. Germline CDR1 is SGHDT and CDR2 is YYEEEE. The CDR3 sequence is CASSQGGLADNEQFF. The CDR3 DNA is TGTGCCAGCAGCCAGGGGGGACTAGCGGACAATGAGCAGTTCTTC.